These T cell receptor beta chains were read from a single sample in a study of T cell changes during pregnancy in multiple sclerosis. Clones were sequenced by immunoSEQ multiplex PCR, and TCRdb holds only the in-frame ones, with some missing. The repertoire holds over 40,000 clones, with about 87% as singletons. This specimen was CD4+ T cells from peripheral blood mononuclear cells, taken in the second trimester of pregnancy. The origin of the receptors is a female donor with multiple sclerosis, enrolled in a pregnancy study. CDR3s include the opening cysteine and the closing phenylalanine or tryptophan. Each record gives: J gene, CDR3 length, clone size, V gene, D gene, CDR3 DNA, CDR3 protein. D genes are given only for firm matches. The size of a clone is reported for some rows only, either as once, few or many, or as a class for expanded clones.

>TRBJ1-2|11|.|TRBV2|.
TGTGCCAGCAGTGTGACAGGCGGCTACACCTTC
CASSVTGGYTF
>TRBJ1-1|14|.|TRBV29-1|TRBD1
TGCAGCGCCACACTGGGACAGGGGAACACTGAAGCTTTCTTT
CSATLGQGNTEAFF
>TRBJ1-1|15|.|TRBV6-4|.
TGTGCCAGCAGTGAGAGGGGCGGGAGGAACACTGAAGCTTTCTTT
CASSERGGRNTEAFF
>TRBJ2-7|14|.|TRBV7-2|.
TGTGCCAGCAGCTTAGAGCTACGGGGGGCTGAGCAGTACTTC
CASSLELRGAEQYF
>TRBJ1-5|15|once|TRBV6-1|.
TGTGCCAGCAGTGAAGCGGGAGGGGACAATCAGCCCCAGCATTTT
CASSEAGGDNQPQHF
>TRBJ1-1|16|.|TRBV5-1|TRBD1
TGCGCCAGCAGCTTACCCCCGACAGGGGTGAACACTGAAGCTTTCTTT
CASSLPPTGVNTEAFF
>TRBJ2-3|15|.|TRBV4-2|TRBD2
TGTGCCAGCAGCCCTAGCGGGAGGGCCCCAGATACGCAGTATTTT
CASSPSGRAPDTQYF
>TRBJ2-7|18|.|TRBV18|TRBD2
TGTGCCAGCTCACCCCTGTGGGCCGGGACTAGCGGGTCCTACGAGCAGTACTTC
CASSPLWAGTSGSYEQYF
>TRBJ2-6|18|once|TRBV5-1|.
TGCGCCAGCAGTCTACTCGGCGGGAAGGGTTCTGGGGCCAACGTCCTGACTTTC
CASSLLGGKGSGANVLTF
>TRBJ1-3|17|.|TRBV5-1|TRBD1
TGCGCCAGCAGCCTCCAGACAGGGGCGAGCTCTGGAAACACCATATATTTT
CASSLQTGASSGNTIYF
>TRBJ2-5|13|.|TRBV28|.
TGTGCCAGCACCTCAGGGGTTATAGAGACCCAGTACTTC
CASTSGVIETQYF
>TRBJ2-7|13|.|TRBV5-1|.
TGCGCCAGCGGACAAGCGGGTACGAACGAGCAGTACTTC
CASGQAGTNEQYF
>TRBJ2-1|16|once|TRBV5-1|.
TGCGCCAGCAGCTTTAATGGGGGACACGATTACAATGAGCAGTTCTTC
CASSFNGGHDYNEQFF
>TRBJ1-4|15|.|TRBV28|TRBD1
TGTGCCAGCAGTTTAGCCGGGACAGGGGGAGAAAAACTGTTTTTT
CASSLAGTGGEKLFF
>TRBJ1-6|11|.|TRBV2|.
TGTGCCAGCACTAGTTTGTCACCCCTCCACTTT
CASTSLSPLHF
>TRBJ2-5|15|.|TRBV7-9|.
TGTGCCAGCAGCCTCGCCCTGGACACGAAAGAGACCCAGTACTTC
CASSLALDTKETQYF
>TRBJ2-1|14|.|TRBV7-2|TRBD2
TGTGCCAGCAGCTTGGGACTAGCGGCCAATGAGCAGTTCTTC
CASSLGLAANEQFF
>TRBJ2-5|15|.|TRBV27|.
TGTGCCAGCAGTTTGGTACAGGGATTGTTGGAGACCCAGTACTTC
CASSLVQGLLETQYF
>TRBJ1-5|13|few|TRBV28|TRBD1
TGTGCCAGCCTCCGGGACAGGGACTACCGCGCGCATTTT
CASLRDRDYRAHF